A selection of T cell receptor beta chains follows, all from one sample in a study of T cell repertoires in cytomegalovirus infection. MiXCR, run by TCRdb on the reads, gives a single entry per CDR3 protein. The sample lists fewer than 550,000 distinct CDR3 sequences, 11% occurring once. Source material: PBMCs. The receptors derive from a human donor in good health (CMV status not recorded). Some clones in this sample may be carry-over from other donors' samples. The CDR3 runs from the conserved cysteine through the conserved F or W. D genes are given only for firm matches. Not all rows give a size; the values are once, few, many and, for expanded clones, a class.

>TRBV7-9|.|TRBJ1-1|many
CASSSPAGGGRITEAFF
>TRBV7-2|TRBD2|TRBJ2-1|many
CASSVLAGGPREQFF
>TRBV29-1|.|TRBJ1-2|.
CSVVTRQPNYGYTF
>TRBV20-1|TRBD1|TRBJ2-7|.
CSARDRGDRGREQYF
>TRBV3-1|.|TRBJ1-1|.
CAVTGGPTEAFF
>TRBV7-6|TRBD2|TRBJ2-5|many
CASSPMTSGAQETQYF
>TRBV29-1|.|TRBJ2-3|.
CSVEATGRPDTQYF
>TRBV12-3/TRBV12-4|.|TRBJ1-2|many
CASSPGGGRTF
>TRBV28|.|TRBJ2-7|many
CASTPGRVYEQYF
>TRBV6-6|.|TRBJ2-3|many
CASKGYDTQYF
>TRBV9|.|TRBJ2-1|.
CASSVVGSYNEQFF
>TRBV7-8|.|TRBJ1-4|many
CASSSGQLPWEEKLFF
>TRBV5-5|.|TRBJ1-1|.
CASGLWGPEGNTEAFF
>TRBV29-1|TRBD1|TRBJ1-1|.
CSVDRDRNTEAFF
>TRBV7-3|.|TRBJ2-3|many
CASSLTPFGGRPTDTQYF
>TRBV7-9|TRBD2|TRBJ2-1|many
CASSGTSNEQFF
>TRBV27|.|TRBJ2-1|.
CASTPGGSYNEQFF